These T cell receptor beta chains were read from a single sample in a study of T cells in localized non-small cell lung cancer. The method was immunoSEQ multiplex PCR; TCRdb's version includes in-frame clones alone and lacks a portion of them. This sample yields roughly 40,000 clones, of which 70% to 90% are seen a single time; approximately 3.5% belongs to the top ten. Sample: peripheral blood, taken before any cancer treatment. The receptor set was obtained from a man aged 18-55 years with stage I lung adenocarcinoma. Both conserved end residues are part of each CDR3. Each record gives: V gene, D gene, J gene, clone size, CDR3 protein, CDR3 DNA. A D gene is named only where the DNA matches it firmly. Size values are once, few and many counts, or a class for expanded clones, and some rows have none.

v_call: TRBV6-5
d_call: TRBD1
j_call: TRBJ1-2
clone_size: -
cdr3_aa: CASSFIDRVYYGYTF
cdr3_nt: TGTGCCAGCAGTTTTATCGACAGGGTCTACTATGGCTACACCTTC

v_call: TRBV30
d_call: -
j_call: TRBJ1-6
clone_size: -
cdr3_aa: CAWRRATTQGTNSPLHF
cdr3_nt: TGTGCCTGGAGGAGGGCTACAACCCAGGGGACAAATTCACCCCTCCACTTT

v_call: TRBV5-4
d_call: TRBD1
j_call: TRBJ1-4
clone_size: -
cdr3_aa: CASSFGTGVGEKLFF
cdr3_nt: TGTGCCAGCAGCTTCGGGACAGGGGTTGGGGAAAAACTGTTTTTT

v_call: TRBV4-2
d_call: TRBD2
j_call: TRBJ2-7
clone_size: -
cdr3_aa: CASSQETVGGGSSYEQYF
cdr3_nt: TGTGCCAGCAGCCAAGAGACGGTAGGCGGGGGATCCTCCTACGAGCAGTACTTC

v_call: TRBV11-2
d_call: -
j_call: TRBJ2-7
clone_size: -
cdr3_aa: CASSLDRAAGAYEQYF
cdr3_nt: TGTGCCAGCAGCTTAGATCGTGCGGCAGGGGCCTACGAGCAGTACTTC

v_call: TRBV27
d_call: -
j_call: TRBJ2-2
clone_size: -
cdr3_aa: CASTIRGGTGELFF
cdr3_nt: TGTGCCAGCACCATAAGAGGAGGGACCGGGGAGCTGTTTTTT

v_call: TRBV5-6
d_call: -
j_call: TRBJ1-5
clone_size: -
cdr3_aa: CASSPGLNQPQHF
cdr3_nt: TGTGCCAGCAGCCCGGGTCTCAATCAGCCCCAGCATTTT

v_call: TRBV28
d_call: -
j_call: TRBJ2-7
clone_size: -
cdr3_aa: CASTPGYYEQYF
cdr3_nt: TGTGCCAGCACCCCGGGTTACTACGAGCAGTACTTC

v_call: TRBV28
d_call: -
j_call: TRBJ1-6
clone_size: -
cdr3_aa: CASSFLAGLGGSPLHF
cdr3_nt: TGTGCCAGCAGTTTTCTAGCAGGGCTGGGGGGTTCACCCCTCCACTTT

v_call: TRBV6-1
d_call: -
j_call: TRBJ1-1
clone_size: -
cdr3_aa: CASSEARQVTPDEAFF
cdr3_nt: TGTGCCAGCAGTGAAGCGCGGCAGGTTACGCCCGATGAAGCTTTCTTT

v_call: TRBV30
d_call: -
j_call: TRBJ1-2
clone_size: -
cdr3_aa: CAWTAGPFYGYTF
cdr3_nt: TGTGCCTGGACGGCGGGACCATTCTATGGCTACACCTTC

v_call: TRBV4-2
d_call: TRBD2
j_call: TRBJ2-3
clone_size: -
cdr3_aa: CASSQGLAGGPDTQYF
cdr3_nt: TGTGCCAGCAGCCAAGGACTAGCGGGGGGGCCAGATACGCAGTATTTT

v_call: TRBV4-3
d_call: TRBD1
j_call: TRBJ2-6
clone_size: -
cdr3_aa: CASSQATGGGGANVLTF
cdr3_nt: TGCGCCAGCAGCCAAGCAACAGGGGGAGGTGGGGCCAACGTCCTGACTTTC

v_call: TRBV19
d_call: -
j_call: TRBJ1-2
clone_size: -
cdr3_aa: CASSGGTYGYTF
cdr3_nt: TGTGCCAGTAGTGGGGGAACCTATGGCTACACCTTC

v_call: TRBV9
d_call: -
j_call: TRBJ2-3
clone_size: -
cdr3_aa: CASTTSAGILSDTQYF
cdr3_nt: TGTGCCAGCACCACTTCGGCGGGGATCCTGTCGGATACGCAGTATTTT

v_call: TRBV5-1
d_call: -
j_call: TRBJ2-3
clone_size: -
cdr3_aa: CASSAGLLTDTQYF
cdr3_nt: TGCGCCAGCAGCGCCGGACTACTCACAGATACGCAGTATTTT

v_call: TRBV5-6
d_call: -
j_call: TRBJ2-2
clone_size: -
cdr3_aa: CASSPEITGELFF
cdr3_nt: TGTGCCAGCAGCCCTGAGATAACCGGGGAGCTGTTTTTT

v_call: TRBV7-3
d_call: -
j_call: TRBJ2-5
clone_size: -
cdr3_aa: CASSPNRLETQYF
cdr3_nt: TGTGCCAGCAGCCCAAACAGGCTGGAGACCCAGTACTTC

v_call: TRBV5-5
d_call: -
j_call: TRBJ2-7
clone_size: -
cdr3_aa: CASSLAIAATYEQYF
cdr3_nt: TGTGCCAGCAGCTTGGCGATAGCGGCTACCTACGAGCAGTACTTC

v_call: TRBV4-3
d_call: -
j_call: TRBJ1-1
clone_size: once
cdr3_aa: CASSQTPSPIGEAFF
cdr3_nt: TGCGCCAGCAGCCAAACCCCCTCCCCCATCGGTGAAGCTTTCTTT

v_call: TRBV6-5
d_call: -
j_call: TRBJ1-2
clone_size: -
cdr3_aa: CASSPGGGYGYTF
cdr3_nt: TGTGCCAGCAGCCCGGGAGGGGGCTATGGCTACACCTTC

v_call: TRBV7-8
d_call: TRBD1
j_call: TRBJ1-4
clone_size: -
cdr3_aa: CASSRGQGLSNEKLFF
cdr3_nt: TGTGCCAGCAGCCGGGGACAGGGTTTATCTAATGAAAAACTGTTTTTT

v_call: TRBV7-6
d_call: -
j_call: TRBJ1-6
clone_size: -
cdr3_aa: CASSLGVRSPLHF
cdr3_nt: TGTGCCAGCAGCTTAGGAGTACGTTCACCCCTCCACTTT

v_call: TRBV5-4
d_call: -
j_call: TRBJ2-1
clone_size: -
cdr3_aa: CASSLVPLWDEQFF
cdr3_nt: TGTGCCAGCAGCTTGGTGCCGCTGTGGGACGAGCAGTTCTTC

v_call: TRBV7-2
d_call: TRBD1
j_call: TRBJ1-1
clone_size: -
cdr3_aa: CASSFTGAGEAFF
cdr3_nt: TGTGCCAGCAGCTTTACAGGGGCAGGCGAAGCTTTCTTT

v_call: TRBV25-1
d_call: -
j_call: TRBJ1-2
clone_size: -
cdr3_aa: CASRDSGRSTMGYTF
cdr3_nt: TGTGCCAGCAGAGACAGTGGCAGGTCCACGATGGGCTACACCTTC

v_call: TRBV6-5
d_call: -
j_call: TRBJ2-5
clone_size: -
cdr3_aa: CASSFVVAAATQYF
cdr3_nt: TGTGCCAGCAGTTTTGTGGTGGCCGCGGCGACCCAGTACTTC

v_call: TRBV18
d_call: TRBD2
j_call: TRBJ2-7
clone_size: -
cdr3_aa: CASSPNSGGAYEQYF
cdr3_nt: TGTGCCAGCTCACCTAACAGCGGGGGTGCCTACGAGCAGTACTTC